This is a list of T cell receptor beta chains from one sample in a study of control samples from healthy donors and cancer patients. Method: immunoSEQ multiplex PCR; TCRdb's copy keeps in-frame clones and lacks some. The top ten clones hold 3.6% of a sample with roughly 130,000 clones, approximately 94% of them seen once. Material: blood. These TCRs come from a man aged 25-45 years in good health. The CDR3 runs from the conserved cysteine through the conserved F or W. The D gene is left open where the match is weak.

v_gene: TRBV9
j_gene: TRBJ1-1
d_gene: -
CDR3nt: TGTGCCAGCGGGCCAGGGAGGGGCACTGAAGCTTTCTTT
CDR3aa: CASGPGRGTEAFF

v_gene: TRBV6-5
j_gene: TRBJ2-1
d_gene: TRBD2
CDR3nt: TGTGCCAGCAGCTTCTTTAGCGGGGGGGACAATGAGCAGTTCTTC
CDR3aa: CASSFFSGGDNEQFF

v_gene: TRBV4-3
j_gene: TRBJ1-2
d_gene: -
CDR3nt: TGCGCCAGCAGCCCCTTGGGCGCTACCTATGGCTACACCTTC
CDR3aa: CASSPLGATYGYTF

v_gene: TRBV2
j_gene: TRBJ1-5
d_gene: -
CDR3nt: TGTGCCAGCAGTGGGGCAGGAGGCAATCAGCCCCAGCATTTT
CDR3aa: CASSGAGGNQPQHF

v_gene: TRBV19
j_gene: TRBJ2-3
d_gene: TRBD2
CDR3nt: TGTGCCAGTAGTGGAGAGGGACTAGCGGGGGGAGGCACAGATACGCAGTATTTT
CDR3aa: CASSGEGLAGGGTDTQYF

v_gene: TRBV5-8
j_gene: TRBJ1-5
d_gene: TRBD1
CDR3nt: TGTGCCAGCAGCTTGGTGACAGGGCCCATTTGGAATCAGCCCCAGCATTTT
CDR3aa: CASSLVTGPIWNQPQHF

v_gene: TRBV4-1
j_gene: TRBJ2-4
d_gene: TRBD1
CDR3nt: TGCGCCAGCAGCCCAGGACAGGGCACGGGGAACATTCAGTACTTC
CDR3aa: CASSPGQGTGNIQYF

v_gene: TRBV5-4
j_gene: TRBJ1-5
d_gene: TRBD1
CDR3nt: TGTGCCAGCAGCTTCGGGGGGGACAGGAATCAGCCCCAGCATTTT
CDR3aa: CASSFGGDRNQPQHF

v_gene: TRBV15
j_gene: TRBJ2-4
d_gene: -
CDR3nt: TGTGCCACCAGTTCCCTGACCGACCGCATTCAGTACTTC
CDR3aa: CATSSLTDRIQYF

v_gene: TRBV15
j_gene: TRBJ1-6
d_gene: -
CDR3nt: TGTGCCACCAGCAGAATTGGTAATTCACCCCTCCACTTT
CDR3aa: CATSRIGNSPLHF

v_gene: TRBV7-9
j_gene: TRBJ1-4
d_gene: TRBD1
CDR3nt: TGTGCCAGCAGCCGAGCAGGGACAGGGGGTGAAAAACTGTTTTTT
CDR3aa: CASSRAGTGGEKLFF

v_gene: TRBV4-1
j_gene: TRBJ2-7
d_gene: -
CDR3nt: TGCGCCAGCACCCCTGTGAGCCGAACCTACGAGCAGTACTTC
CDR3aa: CASTPVSRTYEQYF

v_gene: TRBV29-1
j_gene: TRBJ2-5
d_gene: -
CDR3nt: TGCAGCGTTGAAGTTCGAGGAGTTGGCAGTGAGACCCAGTACTTC
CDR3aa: CSVEVRGVGSETQYF

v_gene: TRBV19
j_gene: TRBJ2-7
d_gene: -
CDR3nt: TGTGCCAGTAGTTCCCGAGGGGGGACAAACTCCTACGAGCAGTACTTC
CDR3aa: CASSSRGGTNSYEQYF

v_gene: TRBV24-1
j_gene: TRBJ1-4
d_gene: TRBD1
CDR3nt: TGTGCCACCAGTGAAGGTGGGACAGCAACTAATGAAAAACTGTTTTTT
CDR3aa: CATSEGGTATNEKLFF

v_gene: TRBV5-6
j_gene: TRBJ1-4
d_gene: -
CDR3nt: TGTGCCGGCAGCTACCCCGGCTCCTGGGATGAAAAACTGTTTTTT
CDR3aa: CAGSYPGSWDEKLFF

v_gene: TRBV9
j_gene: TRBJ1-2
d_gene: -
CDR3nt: TGTGCCAGCACCTCAAGCGGCAGGTACTATGGCTACACCTTC
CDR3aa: CASTSSGRYYGYTF

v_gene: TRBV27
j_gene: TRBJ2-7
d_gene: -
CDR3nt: TGTGCCAGCGGGGTAACTAGGTACGAGCAGTACTTC
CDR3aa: CASGVTRYEQYF

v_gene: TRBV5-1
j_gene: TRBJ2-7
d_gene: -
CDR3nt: TGCGCCAGCAGCGTGAGACCTTCGACCCACTACGAGCAGTACTTC
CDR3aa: CASSVRPSTHYEQYF

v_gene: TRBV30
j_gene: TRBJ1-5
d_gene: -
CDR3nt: TGTGCCTGGACCGCAGCAGCCCATCAGCCCCAGCATTTT
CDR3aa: CAWTAAAHQPQHF

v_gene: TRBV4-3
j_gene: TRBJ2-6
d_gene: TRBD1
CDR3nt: TGCGCCAGCAGCCTAGGACAGGGGGCTGCAGGGGCCAACGTCCTGACTTTC
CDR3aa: CASSLGQGAAGANVLTF

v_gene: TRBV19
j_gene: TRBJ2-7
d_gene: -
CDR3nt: TGTGCCAGTAGCCGGCCGCCTGGCGAGCAGTACTTC
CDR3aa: CASSRPPGEQYF

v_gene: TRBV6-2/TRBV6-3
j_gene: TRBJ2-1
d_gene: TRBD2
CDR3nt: TGTGCCAGCAGTTACGGGACTAGCGCACTTTTCAATGAGCAGTTCTTC
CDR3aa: CASSYGTSALFNEQFF

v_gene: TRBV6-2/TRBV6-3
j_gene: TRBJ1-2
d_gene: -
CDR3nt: TGTGCCAGCAGCCTCAGGGTTGACTATGGCTACACCTTC
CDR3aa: CASSLRVDYGYTF